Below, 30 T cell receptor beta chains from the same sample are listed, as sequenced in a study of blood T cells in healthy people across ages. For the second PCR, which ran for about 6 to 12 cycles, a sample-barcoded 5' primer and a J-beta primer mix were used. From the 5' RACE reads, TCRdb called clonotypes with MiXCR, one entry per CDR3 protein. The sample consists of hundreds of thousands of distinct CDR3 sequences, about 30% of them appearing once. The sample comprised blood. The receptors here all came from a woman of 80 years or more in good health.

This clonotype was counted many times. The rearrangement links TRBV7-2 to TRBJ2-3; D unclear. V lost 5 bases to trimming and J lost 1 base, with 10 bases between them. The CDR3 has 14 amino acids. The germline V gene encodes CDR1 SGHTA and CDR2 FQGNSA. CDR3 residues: CASSVNPGTDTQYF. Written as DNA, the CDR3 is TGTGCCAGCAGCGTCAACCCCGGCACAGATACGCAGTATTTT.

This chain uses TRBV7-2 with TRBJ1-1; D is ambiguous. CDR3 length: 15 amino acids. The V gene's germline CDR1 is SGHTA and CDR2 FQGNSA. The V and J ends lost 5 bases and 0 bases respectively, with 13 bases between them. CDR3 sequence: CASSPRSQLNTEAFF. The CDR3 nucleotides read TGTGCCAGCAGCCCCAGGTCGCAGCTGAACACTGAAGCTTTCTTT.

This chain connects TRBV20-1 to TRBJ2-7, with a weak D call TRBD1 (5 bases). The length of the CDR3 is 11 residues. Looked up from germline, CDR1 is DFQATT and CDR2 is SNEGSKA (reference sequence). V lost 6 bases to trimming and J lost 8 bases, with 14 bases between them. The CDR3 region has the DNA TGCAGTGCCGACCAGGGTGTCCAGCAGTACTTC. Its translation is CSADQGVQQYF.

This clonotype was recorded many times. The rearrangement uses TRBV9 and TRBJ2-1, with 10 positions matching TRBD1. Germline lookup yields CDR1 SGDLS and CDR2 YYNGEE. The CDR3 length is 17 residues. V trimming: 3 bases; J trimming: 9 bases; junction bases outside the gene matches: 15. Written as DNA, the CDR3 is TGTGCCAGCAGCGCGTCATTGGGACAGGGGACCCCCGGTGAGCAGTTCTTC. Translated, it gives CASSASLGQGTPGEQFF.

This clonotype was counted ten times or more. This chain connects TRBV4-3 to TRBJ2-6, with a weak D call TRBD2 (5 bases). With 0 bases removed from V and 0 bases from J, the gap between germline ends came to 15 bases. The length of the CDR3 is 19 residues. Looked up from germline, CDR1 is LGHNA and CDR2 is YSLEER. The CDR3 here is CASSQEFEGRSSGANVLTF. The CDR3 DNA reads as TGCGCCAGCAGCCAAGAATTTGAGGGAAGATCCTCTGGGGCCAACGTCCTGACTTTC.

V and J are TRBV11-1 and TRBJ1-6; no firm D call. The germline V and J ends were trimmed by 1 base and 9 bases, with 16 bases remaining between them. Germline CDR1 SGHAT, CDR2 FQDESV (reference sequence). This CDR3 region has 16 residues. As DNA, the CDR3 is TGTGCCAGCAGCTTAGTTGCTGGAGGGAACGGTTCACCCCTCCACTTT. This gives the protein CASSLVAGGNGSPLHF.

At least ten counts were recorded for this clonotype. The CDR3 sequence: CASSPRRQNVYNEQFF. The CDR3 coding sequence is TGTGCCAGCAGCCCCCGTAGACAGAATGTTTACAATGAGCAGTTCTTC. V is TRBV9 and J is TRBJ2-1; a weak D match, TRBD1 (5 bases). The CDR3 is 16 residues long. Trimming cost V 4 bases and J 4 bases, with 18 bases left between them. Germline CDR1 reads SGDLS; CDR2 reads YYNGEE.

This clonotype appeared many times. The CDR3 DNA sequence: TGTGCCAGCAGCCCCCACCCGGACAGGGGGGTTGTCCAGTACTTC. Its protein is CASSPHPDRGVVQYF. The rearrangement joins TRBV7-3 to TRBJ2-7; 10 bases are a match to TRBD1. The CDR3 runs to 15 residues. Losses at the gene ends were 5 bases for V and 10 bases for J; bases not matched to a gene: 14. Germline-derived CDR1 and CDR2 are SGHTA and FQGTGA.

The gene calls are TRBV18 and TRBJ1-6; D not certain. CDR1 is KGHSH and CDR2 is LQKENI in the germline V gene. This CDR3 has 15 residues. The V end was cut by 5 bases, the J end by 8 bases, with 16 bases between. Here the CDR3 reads CASSTKLTGDSPLHF. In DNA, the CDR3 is TGTGCCAGCTCAACGAAACTAACCGGGGATTCACCCCTCCACTTT.

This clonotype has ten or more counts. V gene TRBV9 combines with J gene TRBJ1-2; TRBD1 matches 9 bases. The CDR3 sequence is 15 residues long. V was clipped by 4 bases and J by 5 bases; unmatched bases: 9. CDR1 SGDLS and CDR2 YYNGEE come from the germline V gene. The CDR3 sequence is CASSPGDRVAYGYTF. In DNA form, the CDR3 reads TGTGCCAGCAGCCCTGGGGACAGGGTTGCGTATGGCTACACCTTC.

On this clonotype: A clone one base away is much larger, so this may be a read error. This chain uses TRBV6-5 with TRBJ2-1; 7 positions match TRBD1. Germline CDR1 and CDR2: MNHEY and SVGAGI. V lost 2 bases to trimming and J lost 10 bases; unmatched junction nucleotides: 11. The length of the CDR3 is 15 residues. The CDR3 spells CASSYPRQGTYEQFF. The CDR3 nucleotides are TGTGCCAGCAGTTACCCGCGACAGGGTACCTACGAGCAGTTCTTC.

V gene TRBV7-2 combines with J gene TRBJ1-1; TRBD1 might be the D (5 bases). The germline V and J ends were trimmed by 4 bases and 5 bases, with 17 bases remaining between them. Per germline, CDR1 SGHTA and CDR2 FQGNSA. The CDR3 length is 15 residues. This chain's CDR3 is CASSWPGRGRTEAFF. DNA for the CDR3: TGTGCCAGCAGCTGGCCGGGACGGGGGAGGACTGAAGCTTTCTTT.

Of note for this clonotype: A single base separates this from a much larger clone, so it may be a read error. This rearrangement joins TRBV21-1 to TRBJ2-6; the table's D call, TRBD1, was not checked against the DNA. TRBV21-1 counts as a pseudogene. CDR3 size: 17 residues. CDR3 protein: CAMRGDRGLSGANVLTF. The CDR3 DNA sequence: TGTGCCATGCGGGGGGACAGGGGGCTTTCTGGGGCCAACGTCCTGACTTTC.

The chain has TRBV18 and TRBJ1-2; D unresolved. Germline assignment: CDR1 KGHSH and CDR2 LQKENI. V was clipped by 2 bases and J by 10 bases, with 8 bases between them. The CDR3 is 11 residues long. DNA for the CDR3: TGTGCCAGCTCACCAAGGGAGCCCTACACCTTC. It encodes CASSPREPYTF.

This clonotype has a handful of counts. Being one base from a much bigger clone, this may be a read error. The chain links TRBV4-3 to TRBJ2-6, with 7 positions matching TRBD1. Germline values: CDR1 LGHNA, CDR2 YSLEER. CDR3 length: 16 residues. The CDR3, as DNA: TGCGCCAGCAGCCAAACGACAGGGTTAGGGGCCAACGTCCAGACTTTC. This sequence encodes CASSQTTGLGANVQTF.

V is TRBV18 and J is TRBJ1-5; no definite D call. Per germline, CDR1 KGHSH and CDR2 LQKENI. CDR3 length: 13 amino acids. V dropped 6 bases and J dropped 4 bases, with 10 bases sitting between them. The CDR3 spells CASSSTQNQPQHF. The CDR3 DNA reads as TGTGCCAGCTCTTCTACACAAAATCAGCCCCAGCATTTT.

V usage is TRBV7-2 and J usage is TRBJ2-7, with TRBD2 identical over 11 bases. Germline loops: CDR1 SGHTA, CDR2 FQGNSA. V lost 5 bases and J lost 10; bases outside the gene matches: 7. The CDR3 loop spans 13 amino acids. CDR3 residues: CASSRSGGEAQYF. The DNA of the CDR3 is TGTGCCAGCAGCCGTAGCGGGGGGGAGGCCCAGTACTTC.

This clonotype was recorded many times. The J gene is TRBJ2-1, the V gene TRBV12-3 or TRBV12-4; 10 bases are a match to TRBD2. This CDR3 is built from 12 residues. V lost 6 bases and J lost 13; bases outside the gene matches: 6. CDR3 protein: CASSLERGGQFF. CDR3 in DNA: TGTGCCAGCAGCCTCGAGCGGGGGGGCCAGTTCTTC.

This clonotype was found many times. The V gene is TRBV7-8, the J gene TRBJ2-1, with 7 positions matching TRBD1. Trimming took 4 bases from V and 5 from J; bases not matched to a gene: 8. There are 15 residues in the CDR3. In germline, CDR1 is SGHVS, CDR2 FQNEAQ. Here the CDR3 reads CASSSTGAVDNEQFF. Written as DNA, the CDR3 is TGTGCCAGCAGCTCTACAGGGGCGGTGGACAATGAGCAGTTCTTC.

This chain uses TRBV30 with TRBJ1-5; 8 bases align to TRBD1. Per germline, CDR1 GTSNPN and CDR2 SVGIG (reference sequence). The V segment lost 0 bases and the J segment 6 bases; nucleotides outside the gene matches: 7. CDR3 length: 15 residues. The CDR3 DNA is TGTGCCTGGAGTGTAACCAGGGGGCCGGGTCAGCCCCAGCATTTT. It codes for CAWSVTRGPGQPQHF.

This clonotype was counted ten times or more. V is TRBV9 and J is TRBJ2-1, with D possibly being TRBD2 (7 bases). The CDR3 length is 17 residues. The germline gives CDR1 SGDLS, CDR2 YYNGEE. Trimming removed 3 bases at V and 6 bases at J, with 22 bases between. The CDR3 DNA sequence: TGTGCCAGCAGCGCGGAGGGGGGGGGCGCTGTTTCCAATGAGCAGTTCTTC. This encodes CASSAEGGGAVSNEQFF. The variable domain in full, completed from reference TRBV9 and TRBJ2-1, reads DSGVTQTPKHLITATGQRVTLRCSPRSGDLSVYWYQQSLDQGLQFLIQYYNGEERAKGNILERFSAQQFPDLHSELNLSSLELGDSALYFCASSAEGGGAVSNEQFFGPGTRLTVL.

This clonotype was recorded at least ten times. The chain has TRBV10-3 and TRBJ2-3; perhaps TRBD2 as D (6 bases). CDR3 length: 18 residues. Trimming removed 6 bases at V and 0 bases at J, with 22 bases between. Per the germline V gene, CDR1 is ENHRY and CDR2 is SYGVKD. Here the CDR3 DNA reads TGTGCCATCAGGCCAACTAGCACAGAAACATTAAGCACAGATACGCAGTATTTT. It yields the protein CAIRPTSTETLSTDTQYF.

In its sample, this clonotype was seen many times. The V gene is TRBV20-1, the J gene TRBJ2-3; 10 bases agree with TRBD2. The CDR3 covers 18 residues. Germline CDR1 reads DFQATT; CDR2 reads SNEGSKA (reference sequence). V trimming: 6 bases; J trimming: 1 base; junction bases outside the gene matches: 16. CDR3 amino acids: CSAALGLAGDQGTDTQYF. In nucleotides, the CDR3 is TGCAGTGCCGCCCTGGGGCTAGCGGGGGATCAGGGCACAGATACGCAGTATTTT.

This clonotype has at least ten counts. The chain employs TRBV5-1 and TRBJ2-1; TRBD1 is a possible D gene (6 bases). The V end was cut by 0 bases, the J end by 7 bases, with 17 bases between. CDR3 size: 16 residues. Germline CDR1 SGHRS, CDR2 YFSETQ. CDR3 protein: CASSLGLQGSKNEQFF. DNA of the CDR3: TGCGCCAGCAGCTTGGGCCTACAGGGATCTAAGAATGAGCAGTTCTTC. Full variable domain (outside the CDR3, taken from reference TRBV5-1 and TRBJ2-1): KAGVTQTPRYLIKTRGQQVTLSCSPISGHRSVSWYQQTPGQGLQFLFEYFSETQRNKGNFPGRFSGRQFSNSRSEMNVSTLELGDSALYLCASSLGLQGSKNEQFFGPGTRLTVL.

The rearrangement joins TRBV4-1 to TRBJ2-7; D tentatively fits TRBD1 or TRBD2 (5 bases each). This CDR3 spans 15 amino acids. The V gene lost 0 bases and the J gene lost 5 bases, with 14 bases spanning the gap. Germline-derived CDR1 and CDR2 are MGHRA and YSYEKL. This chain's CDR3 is CASSQDSGRDHEQYF. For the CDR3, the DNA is TGCGCCAGCAGCCAAGATTCAGGCAGGGACCACGAGCAGTACTTC.

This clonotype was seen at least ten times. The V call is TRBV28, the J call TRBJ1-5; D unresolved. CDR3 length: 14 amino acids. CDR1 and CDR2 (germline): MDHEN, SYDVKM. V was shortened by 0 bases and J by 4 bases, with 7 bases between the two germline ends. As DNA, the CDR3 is TGTGCCAGCAGTTTATGGTCGGAAAATCAGCCCCAGCATTTT. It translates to CASSLWSENQPQHF.

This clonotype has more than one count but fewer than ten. CDR3 sequence: CASQGQGGTEAFF. CDR3 sequence (DNA): TGCGCCAGCCAAGGACAGGGGGGGACTGAAGCTTTCTTT. The chain links TRBV5-1 to TRBJ1-1; TRBD1 aligns across 10 bases. J lost 5 bases, V lost 7 bases, and 5 bases had no gene match. CDR1 SGHRS and CDR2 YFSETQ come from the germline V gene. The CDR3 consists of 13 residues.

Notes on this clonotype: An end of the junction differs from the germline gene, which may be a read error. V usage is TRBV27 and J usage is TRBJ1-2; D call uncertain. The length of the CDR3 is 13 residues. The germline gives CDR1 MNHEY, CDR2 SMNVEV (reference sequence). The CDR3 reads CDSSLTGGYGYTF. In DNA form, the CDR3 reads TGTGACAGCAGTTTGACGGGTGGCTATGGCTACACCTTC.

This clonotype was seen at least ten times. DNA of the CDR3: TGTGCCAGCAGCCAAGATCTACCTGGGACCCAGTACTTC. Residues: CASSQDLPGTQYF. This sequence joins TRBV4-2 and TRBJ2-5; D not resolved. The ends were cut back, 0 bases at V and 7 bases at J, with 9 bases in the middle. CDR1 and CDR2 from the germline V gene are LGHNA and YNFKEQ. The CDR3 has 13 residues.

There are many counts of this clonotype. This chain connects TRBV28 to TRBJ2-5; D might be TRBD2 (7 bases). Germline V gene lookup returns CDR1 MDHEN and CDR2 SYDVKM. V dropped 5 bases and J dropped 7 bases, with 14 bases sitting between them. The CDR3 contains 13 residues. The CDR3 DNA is TGTGCCAGCAGTAGGGGGGGGGTTCGGACCCAGTACTTC. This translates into CASSRGGVRTQYF.